The clone carrying this T cell receptor (beta chain) was seen only a few times. The antigen is unknown. These data come from a study of T cells in localized non-small cell lung cancer. The study, taken as a whole, reports: Uninvolved nearby lung showed the greatest T cell clonality, exceeding that found in tumor. Heterogeneity is still possible, as just one tumor region was sequenced.

Data came from immunoSEQ multiplex PCR; TCRdb stores just in-frame clones and leaves some out. The sample lists some 38,000 clones; roughly 85% were seen once. Germline loops: CDR1 SEHNR, CDR2 FQNEAQ (reference sequence). The ends were cut back, 5 bases at V and 4 bases at J, with 14 bases in the middle. The CDR3 spans 14 residues. Here the sequenced sample was peripheral blood mononuclear cells, taken before any cancer treatment. The rearrangement links TRBV7-9 to TRBJ1-1; the D gene is possibly TRBD1 (6 bases). The sequence came from a male donor at least 60 years old with stage II lung adenocarcinoma. In DNA, the CDR3 is TGTGCCAGCAGCAGCCAGGACAGTCTCACTGAAGCTTTCTTT. Amino acids: CASSSQDSLTEAFF.